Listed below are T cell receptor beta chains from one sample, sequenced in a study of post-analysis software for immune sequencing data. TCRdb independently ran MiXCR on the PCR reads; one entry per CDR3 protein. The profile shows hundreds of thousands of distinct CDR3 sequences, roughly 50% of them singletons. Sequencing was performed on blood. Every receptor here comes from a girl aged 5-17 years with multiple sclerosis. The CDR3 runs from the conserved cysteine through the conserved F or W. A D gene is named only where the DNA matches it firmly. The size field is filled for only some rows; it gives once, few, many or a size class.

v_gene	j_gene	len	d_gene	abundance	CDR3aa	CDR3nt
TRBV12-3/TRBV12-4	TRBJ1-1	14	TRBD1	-	CASRWGTENTEAFF	TGTGCCAGCAGGTGGGGGACAGAGAACACTGAAGCTTTCTTT
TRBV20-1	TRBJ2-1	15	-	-	CSARRYGDSYNEQFF	TGCAGTGCTAGGCGGTATGGGGACTCCTACAATGAGCAGTTCTTC
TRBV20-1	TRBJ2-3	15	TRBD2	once	CSARAGGKVTDTQYF	TGCAGTGCTAGGGCGGGGGGTAAGGTCACAGATACGCAGTATTTT
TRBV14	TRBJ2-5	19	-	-	CASSQDPLSFYREPGTQYF	TGTGCCAGCAGCCAAGATCCTCTAAGCTTCTACAGAGAACCTGGGACCCAGTACTTC
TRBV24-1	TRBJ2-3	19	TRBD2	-	CATSDATSSGRASTDTQYF	TGTGCCACCAGTGATGCTACTTCTAGCGGGAGGGCGAGCACAGATACGCAGTATTTT
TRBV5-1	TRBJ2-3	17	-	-	CASSTLGTSVWTDTQYF	TGCGCCAGCAGCACTCTTGGGACCAGCGTTTGGACAGATACGCAGTATTTT
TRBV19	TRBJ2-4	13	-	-	CASSIRHQNIQYF	TGTGCCAGTAGTATAAGGCACCAAAACATTCAGTACTTC
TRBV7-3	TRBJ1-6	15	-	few	CASSQRGVFNSPLHF	TGTGCCAGCAGCCAACGGGGGGTCTTTAATTCACCCCTCCACTTT
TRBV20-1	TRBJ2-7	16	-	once	CSARDFKKGPSYEQYF	TGCAGTGCTAGAGATTTCAAAAAGGGCCCCTCCTACGAGCAGTACTTC
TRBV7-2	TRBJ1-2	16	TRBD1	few	CASSLGRQGANYGYTF	TGTGCCAGCAGCTTAGGGCGACAGGGGGCGAACTATGGCTACACCTTC
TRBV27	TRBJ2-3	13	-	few	CASSLSSRVTQYF	TGTGCCAGCAGTTTATCGTCGCGGGTCACGCAGTATTTT
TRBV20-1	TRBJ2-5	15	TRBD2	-	CSARVPSGRLDEQYF	TGCAGTGCTAGAGTGCCGAGCGGGAGGTTGGATGAGCAGTACTTC
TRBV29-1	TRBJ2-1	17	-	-	CSVHTNTILSSYNEQFF	TGCAGCGTTCACACTAACACTATTCTGAGCTCCTACAATGAGCAGTTCTTC
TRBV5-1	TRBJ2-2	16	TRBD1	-	CASSLVGTANTGELFF	TGCGCCAGCAGCTTGGTTGGGACAGCGAACACCGGGGAGCTGTTTTTT
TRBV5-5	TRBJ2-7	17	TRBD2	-	CASSLEGVAGASYEQYF	TGTGCCAGCAGCTTGGAAGGGGTAGCGGGGGCCTCCTACGAGCAGTACTTC
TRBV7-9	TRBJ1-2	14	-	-	CASSTSDSFGGYTF	TGTGCCAGCAGCACCTCAGACAGCTTCGGGGGCTACACCTTC
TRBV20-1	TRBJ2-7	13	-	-	CSANEGGLYEQYF	TGCAGTGCTAATGAGGGGGGTTTGTACGAGCAGTACTTC
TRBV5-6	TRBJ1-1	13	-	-	CASSLSAYAEAFF	TGTGCCAGCAGCTTGTCCGCATACGCTGAAGCTTTCTTT
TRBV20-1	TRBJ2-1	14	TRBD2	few	CSALLGGTSHEQFF	TGCAGTGCCCTACTCGGGGGGACTAGTCATGAGCAGTTCTTC
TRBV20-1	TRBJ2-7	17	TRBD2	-	CSARENSGLAGAHEQYF	TGCAGCGCTAGGGAAAACTCGGGACTAGCGGGAGCCCACGAGCAGTACTTC
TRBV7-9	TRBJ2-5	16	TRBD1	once	CASNLSGGQGVETQYF	TGCGCCAGCAACTTATCGGGCGGACAGGGCGTTGAGACCCAGTACTTC
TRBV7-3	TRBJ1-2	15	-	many	CASSLKGQGSYGYTF	TGTGCCAGCAGCTTAAAGGGTCAGGGTTCATATGGCTACACCTTC
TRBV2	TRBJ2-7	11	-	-	CASKFRDEQYF	TGTGCCAGTAAGTTTAGAGACGAGCAGTACTTC
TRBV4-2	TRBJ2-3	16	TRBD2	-	CASSQEGGTNTDTQYF	TGTGCCAGCAGCCAAGAAGGTGGGACTAACACAGATACGCAGTATTTT